The 11 T cell receptor beta chains below were found in one sample sequenced in a study of CD8 T cells in ankylosing spondylitis. TCRdb re-derived calls from the 5' RACE reads in MiXCR, one entry per CDR3 protein. The sample contains roughly 250,000 distinct CDR3 sequences, approximately 9% of which appear only once. The sequencing sample was made of blood, either unsorted or a sorted T cell fraction (not recorded which). The receptors stem from a male donor with ankylosing spondylitis or in good health (not recorded which).

V usage is TRBV7-9 and J usage is TRBJ2-7; D unclear. Trimming removed 3 bases from V and 5 bases from J, with 17 bases in between. Per the germline V gene, CDR1 is SEHNR and CDR2 is FQNEAQ (reference sequence). The CDR3 totals 15 residues. The CDR3 here is CASSFLARGWDEQYF. The CDR3 region has the DNA TGTGCCAGCAGCTTCTTAGCACGCGGATGGGACGAGCAGTACTTC.

This clonotype showed up many times. This chain joins TRBV7-9 and TRBJ2-1; unclear D gene. The CDR3 has 13 residues. Trimming removed 9 bases from V and 1 base from J, with 10 bases in between. Germline CDR1 SEHNR, CDR2 FQNEAQ (reference sequence). The CDR3 spells CASLGFSYNEQFF. CDR3 nucleotides: TGTGCCAGTTTGGGGTTTTCCTACAATGAGCAGTTCTTC.

Ten or more counts support this clonotype. The chain employs TRBV4-3 and TRBJ2-7; D ambiguous. Germline V gene lookup returns CDR1 LGHNA and CDR2 YSLEER. V was pared by 0 bases and J by 5 bases, with 14 bases between. The CDR3 is 15 amino acids. The CDR3 bases are TGCGCCAGCAGCCAAGATGATAGGCTGAGGAACGAGCAGTACTTC. This translates into CASSQDDRLRNEQYF.

This clonotype was recorded many times. The chain recombines TRBV7-3 with TRBJ1-1, with a tentative D call TRBD1 (5 bases). Trimming pared 5 bases from V and 6 bases from J, leaving 13 bases between. There are 13 residues in the CDR3. CDR1 is SGHTA, CDR2 FQGTGA, per germline. In nucleotides, the CDR3 is TGTGCCAGCAGCCCTAAGCGGGGCGCTGAAGCTTTCTTT. It yields the protein CASSPKRGAEAFF. The full variable domain, its missing parts supplied by reference TRBV7-3 and TRBJ1-1, is GAGVSQTPSNKVTEKGKYVELRCDPISGHTALYWYRQSLGQGPEFLIYFQGTGAADDSGLPNDRFFAVRPEGSVSTLKIQRTERGDSAVYLCASSPKRGAEAFFGQGTRLTVV.

This sequence joins TRBV7-2 and TRBJ1-1; D might be TRBD1 (6 bases). There are 18 residues in the CDR3. CDR1 and CDR2 from the germline V gene are SGHTA and FQGNSA. With 0 bases removed from V and 7 bases from J, the gap between germline ends came to 24 bases. CDR3 loop: CASSLARRRGLGTDEAFF. DNA of the CDR3: TGTGCCAGCAGCTTAGCGCGGAGGAGGGGGTTGGGTACTGATGAAGCTTTCTTT. Combining the CDR3 with reference TRBV7-2 and TRBJ1-1 gives the whole variable domain GAGVSQSPSNKVTEKGKDVELRCDPISGHTALYWYRQSLGQGLEFLIYFQGNSAPDKSGLPSDRFSAERTGGSVSTLTIQRTQQEDSAVYLCASSLARRRGLGTDEAFFGQGTRLTVV.

The sample holds many counts of this clonotype. The gene calls are TRBV11-2 and TRBJ1-5; 8 positions match TRBD1. The CDR3 is 15 amino acids. V shed 5 bases, J shed 5 bases, and the junction held 8 bases outside the gene matches. CDR1 is SGHAT and CDR2 is FQNNGV in the germline V gene. The CDR3 region has the DNA TGTGCCAGCAGCCCTGGACAGGGTCCTCATCAGCCCCAGCATTTT. Residues: CASSPGQGPHQPQHF.

On this clonotype: This may arise from a read error, as a much more abundant clone is one base away. J is TRBJ2-5 and V is TRBV3-1; D may be TRBD1 (5 bases). The CDR3 contains 14 residues. Germline CDR1 LGHDT, CDR2 YNNKEL (reference sequence). CDR3 sequence reads: CASSRGGDHETQYF. CDR3 coding DNA: TGTGCCAGCAGCCGGGGCGGAGACCATGAGACCCAGTACTTC.

There are many counts of this clonotype. This sequence joins TRBV21-1 and TRBJ2-1; whether TRBD2, the table's D call, matches the DNA was not checked. TRBV21-1 corresponds to a pseudogene. The CDR3 spans 17 residues. The CDR3 reads CASSWASGPSSYNEQFF. DNA of the CDR3: TGTGCCAGCAGCTGGGCTAGCGGTCCGAGCTCCTACAATGAGCAGTTCTTC.

There are many counts of this clonotype. J is TRBJ2-1 and V is TRBV27; TRBD2 matches at 13 bases. J gave up 1 base and V 5 bases, and 5 bases lay outside the gene matches. This CDR3 has 17 amino acids. Per the germline V gene, CDR1 is MNHEY and CDR2 is SMNVEV (reference sequence). CDR3 nucleotide sequence: TGTGCCAGCAGTGCGCGACTAGCGGGGGGATCCTACAATGAGCAGTTCTTC. Protein product: CASSARLAGGSYNEQFF.

CDR3 sequence (DNA): TGTGCCAGCACCCAGACGGGACAACCCCACACCGGGGAGCTGTTTTTT. Protein: CASTQTGQPHTGELFF. The chain carries TRBV9 and TRBJ2-2; tentative D call: TRBD1 (6 bases). The CDR3 contains 16 residues. Trimming pared 6 bases from V and 3 bases from J, leaving 18 bases between. Germline V gene data show CDR1 as SGDLS and CDR2 as YYNGEE.

Concerning this clonotype itself: A read error may explain this, as a much larger clone is one base away. The CDR3: CASSYGQTPNNDQFF. CDR3 DNA sequence: TGTGCCAGCAGTTACGGACAGACGCCAAACAATGACCAGTTCTTC. The J gene is TRBJ2-1, the V gene TRBV6-2 or TRBV6-3; tentatively, D is TRBD1 (6 bases). The CDR3 consists of 15 residues. Germline CDR1 and CDR2: MNHEY and SVGEGT.